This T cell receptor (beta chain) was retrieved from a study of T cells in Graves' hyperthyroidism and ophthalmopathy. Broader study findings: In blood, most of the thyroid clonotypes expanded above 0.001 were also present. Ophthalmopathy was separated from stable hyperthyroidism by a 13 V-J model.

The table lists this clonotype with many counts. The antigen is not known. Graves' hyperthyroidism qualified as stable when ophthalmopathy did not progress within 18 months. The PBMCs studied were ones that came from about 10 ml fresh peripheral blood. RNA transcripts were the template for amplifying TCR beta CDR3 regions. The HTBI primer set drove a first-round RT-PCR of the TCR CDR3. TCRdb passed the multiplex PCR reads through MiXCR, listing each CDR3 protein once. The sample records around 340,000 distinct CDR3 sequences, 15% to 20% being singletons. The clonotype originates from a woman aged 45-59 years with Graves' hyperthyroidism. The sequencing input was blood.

Here the CDR3 DNA reads TGTGCCAGCAGTTTAGGTAAGGGCACTGAAGCTTTCTTT. It encodes CASSLGKGTEAFF. The chain joins TRBV12-3 or TRBV12-4 to TRBJ1-1, with D hard to call. V lost 1 base and J 4 bases, leaving 7 bases between the germline ends. The CDR3 runs to 13 residues.